What follows are 3 T cell receptor beta chains derived from one specimen sequenced in a study of cytomegalovirus exposure and HLA in healthy donors. The PCR used 60 Vbeta and 13 Jbeta primers. This table comes from immunoSEQ multiplex PCR, and its TCRdb copy is limited to in-frame clones, with some not included. The sample yields roughly 130,000 clones, roughly 80% seen once. The sample consisted of PBMCs. Source of these receptors: a male donor in good health and CMV-seronegative.

The chain is built from TRBV7-6 and TRBJ2-7; D is ambiguous. V was shortened by 3 bases and J by 5 bases, with 8 bases between the two germline ends. Germline lookup yields CDR1 SGHVS and CDR2 FNYEAQ. CDR3 length: 12 amino acids. The CDR3 coding sequence is TGTGCCAGCAGCTTTTTCAGGCACGAGCAGTACTTC. Protein product: CASSFFRHEQYF.

This clone was picked up a small number of times. V gene TRBV5-1 combines with J gene TRBJ1-4; 8 nucleotides line up with TRBD1. The J segment lost 8 bases and the V segment lost 1 base, leaving 7 bases of the junction unmatched. Germline CDR1 SGHRS, CDR2 YFSETQ. The CDR3 loop spans 15 amino acids. CDR3 coding DNA: TGCGCCAGCAGCTTGAGGCAGGGGGCTCGAGAAAAACTGTTTTTT. Translation: CASSLRQGAREKLFF.

The chain is built from TRBV4-3 and TRBJ2-6; D remains unclear. Germline V gene lookup returns CDR1 LGHNA and CDR2 YSLEER. This CDR3 comprises 16 residues. V shed 0 bases and J shed 0 bases, with 6 bases lying between them. CDR3 amino acids: CASSQDWLSGANVLTF. For the CDR3, the DNA is TGCGCCAGCAGCCAAGACTGGCTCTCTGGGGCCAACGTCCTGACTTTC.